Listed below are T cell receptor beta chains from one sample, sequenced in a study of CD8+ T cells in alopecia areata. TCRdb's copy holds only in-frame clones and misses some; the assay was immunoSEQ multiplex PCR. This repertoire shows 93,000 or so clones, about 60% found once; its top ten account for around 9%. Sequenced material: CD4+ T cells sorted from blood. The source of these receptors is a human donor in good health. Both conserved end residues are part of each CDR3. D genes are given only for firm matches. The size field is filled for only some rows; it gives once, few, many or a size class.

d_gene: -; j_gene: TRBJ2-5; v_gene: TRBV15; abundance: -; len: 14; CDR3aa: CATSSRDPGQTQYF; CDR3nt: TGTGCCACCAGCAGCCGGGACCCAGGCCAGACCCAGTACTTC
d_gene: -; j_gene: TRBJ1-4; v_gene: TRBV30; abundance: -; len: 12; CDR3aa: CAWSVLREKLFF; CDR3nt: TGTGCCTGGAGTGTACTAAGGGAAAAACTGTTTTTT
d_gene: -; j_gene: TRBJ2-7; v_gene: TRBV4-3; abundance: -; len: 16; CDR3aa: CASSQDPEGSTYEQYF; CDR3nt: TGCGCCAGCAGCCAAGATCCGGAGGGCAGTACCTACGAGCAGTACTTC
d_gene: TRBD1; j_gene: TRBJ2-5; v_gene: TRBV29-1; abundance: -; len: 13; CDR3aa: CSAWTGGSETQYF; CDR3nt: TGCAGCGCATGGACAGGGGGCTCAGAGACCCAGTACTTC
d_gene: -; j_gene: TRBJ2-1; v_gene: TRBV28; abundance: -; len: 11; CDR3aa: CASSLFGEQFF; CDR3nt: TGTGCCAGCAGTTTATTTGGTGAGCAGTTCTTC
d_gene: TRBD1; j_gene: TRBJ2-3; v_gene: TRBV6-6; abundance: -; len: 14; CDR3aa: CASRTGGSTDTQYF; CDR3nt: TGTGCCAGCAGGACAGGGGGAAGCACAGATACGCAGTATTTT
d_gene: -; j_gene: TRBJ1-1; v_gene: TRBV28; abundance: few; len: 15; CDR3aa: CASSRGQSSYTEAFF; CDR3nt: TGTGCCAGCAGTCGCGGACAGAGTTCCTACACTGAAGCTTTCTTT
d_gene: -; j_gene: TRBJ1-1; v_gene: TRBV7-2; abundance: -; len: 13; CDR3aa: CASRQGQNTEAFF; CDR3nt: TGTGCCAGCAGGCAGGGACAGAACACTGAAGCTTTCTTT
d_gene: TRBD1; j_gene: TRBJ1-1; v_gene: TRBV29-1; abundance: -; len: 13; CDR3aa: CSAQGQQNTEAFF; CDR3nt: TGCAGCGCCCAGGGACAGCAGAACACTGAAGCTTTCTTT
d_gene: -; j_gene: TRBJ2-2; v_gene: TRBV2; abundance: -; len: 16; CDR3aa: CASSLRGAPNTGELFF; CDR3nt: TGTGCCAGCAGCCTAAGGGGGGCCCCGAACACCGGGGAGCTGTTTTTT
d_gene: -; j_gene: TRBJ1-1; v_gene: TRBV7-9; abundance: once; len: 13; CDR3aa: CASSLDRGAEAFF; CDR3nt: TGTGCCAGCAGCTTAGACCGAGGGGCTGAAGCTTTCTTT
d_gene: TRBD1; j_gene: TRBJ1-2; v_gene: TRBV4-1; abundance: -; len: 16; CDR3aa: CASSQDGTGKNYGYTF; CDR3nt: TGCGCCAGCAGCCAAGACGGGACAGGGAAGAACTATGGCTACACCTTC
d_gene: TRBD2; j_gene: TRBJ2-7; v_gene: TRBV28; abundance: once; len: 14; CDR3aa: CASSLSSGAYEQYF; CDR3nt: TGTGCCAGCAGTTTGAGTAGCGGGGCCTACGAGCAGTACTTC
d_gene: -; j_gene: TRBJ2-2; v_gene: TRBV6-5; abundance: -; len: 15; CDR3aa: CASSNGRPNTGELFF; CDR3nt: TGTGCCAGCAGTAACGGACGGCCGAACACCGGGGAGCTGTTTTTT
d_gene: TRBD1; j_gene: TRBJ2-7; v_gene: TRBV2; abundance: -; len: 12; CDR3aa: CASSGQGYEQYF; CDR3nt: TGTGCCAGCAGTGGACAGGGGTACGAGCAGTACTTC
d_gene: TRBD1; j_gene: TRBJ2-1; v_gene: TRBV5-6; abundance: -; len: 16; CDR3aa: CASSLVDGTGDNEQFF; CDR3nt: TGTGCCAGCAGCCTAGTCGACGGGACAGGGGACAATGAGCAGTTCTTC
d_gene: -; j_gene: TRBJ2-2; v_gene: TRBV7-9; abundance: -; len: 15; CDR3aa: CASSLVAVNTGELFF; CDR3nt: TGTGCCAGCAGCTTAGTAGCGGTGAACACCGGGGAGCTGTTTTTT
d_gene: -; j_gene: TRBJ1-3; v_gene: TRBV7-8; abundance: few; len: 15; CDR3aa: CASTLTAYSGNTIYF; CDR3nt: TGTGCCAGCACCTTAACAGCATACTCTGGAAACACCATATATTTT
d_gene: -; j_gene: TRBJ2-7; v_gene: TRBV7-9; abundance: -; len: 14; CDR3aa: CASTRDNVSYEQYF; CDR3nt: TGTGCCAGCACTCGGGACAACGTCTCCTACGAGCAGTACTTC
d_gene: TRBD1; j_gene: TRBJ1-5; v_gene: TRBV25-1; abundance: few; len: 14; CDR3aa: CASSDGTVERPQHF; CDR3nt: TGTGCCAGCAGTGACGGGACAGTCGAACGGCCCCAGCATTTT
d_gene: -; j_gene: TRBJ2-2; v_gene: TRBV30; abundance: few; len: 12; CDR3aa: CAWTRWAGELFF; CDR3nt: TGTGCCTGGACCCGTTGGGCCGGGGAGCTGTTTTTT
d_gene: -; j_gene: TRBJ1-2; v_gene: TRBV7-9; abundance: -; len: 12; CDR3aa: CASSPMGYGYTF; CDR3nt: TGTGCCAGCAGCCCGATGGGCTATGGCTACACCTTC
d_gene: -; j_gene: TRBJ1-1; v_gene: TRBV29-1; abundance: few; len: 11; CDR3aa: CSGGRVTEAFF; CDR3nt: TGCAGCGGGGGAAGGGTCACTGAAGCTTTCTTT
d_gene: -; j_gene: TRBJ1-1; v_gene: TRBV29-1; abundance: -; len: 15; CDR3aa: CSAYYRLPMNTEAFF; CDR3nt: TGCAGCGCCTATTACAGGCTACCTATGAACACTGAAGCTTTCTTT
d_gene: -; j_gene: TRBJ2-4; v_gene: TRBV5-7; abundance: few; len: 16; CDR3aa: CASSWTVDLAKNIQYF; CDR3nt: TGTGCCAGCAGCTGGACAGTTGATCTAGCCAAAAACATTCAGTACTTC
d_gene: -; j_gene: TRBJ1-6; v_gene: TRBV28; abundance: -; len: 12; CDR3aa: CASTLSGSPLHF; CDR3nt: TGTGCCAGCACCCTTAGCGGTTCACCCCTCCACTTT
d_gene: TRBD1; j_gene: TRBJ1-4; v_gene: TRBV5-6; abundance: -; len: 13; CDR3aa: CASRKGANEKLFF; CDR3nt: TGTGCCAGCAGGAAGGGGGCAAATGAAAAACTGTTTTTT
d_gene: -; j_gene: TRBJ1-2; v_gene: TRBV10-3; abundance: -; len: 12; CDR3aa: CAIRQAGYGYTF; CDR3nt: TGTGCCATCAGACAGGCCGGCTATGGCTACACCTTC
d_gene: -; j_gene: TRBJ2-3; v_gene: TRBV27; abundance: -; len: 18; CDR3aa: CASSAYRGAGSSTDTQYF; CDR3nt: TGTGCCAGCAGTGCATACAGGGGAGCGGGGTCTAGCACAGATACGCAGTATTTT
d_gene: -; j_gene: TRBJ2-5; v_gene: TRBV5-1; abundance: -; len: 18; CDR3aa: CASSPGDLKHGSGETQYF; CDR3nt: TGCGCCAGCAGCCCGGGAGATCTAAAACACGGGAGTGGGGAGACCCAGTACTTC
d_gene: -; j_gene: TRBJ2-5; v_gene: TRBV5-1; abundance: -; len: 14; CDR3aa: CASSSRLERETQYF; CDR3nt: TGCGCCAGCAGCTCCCGCCTGGAGCGGGAGACCCAGTACTTC
d_gene: -; j_gene: TRBJ2-2; v_gene: TRBV29-1; abundance: -; len: 14; CDR3aa: CSVEDLAGHGELFF; CDR3nt: TGCAGCGTTGAAGATCTGGCAGGGCACGGGGAGCTGTTTTTT
d_gene: TRBD1; j_gene: TRBJ2-3; v_gene: TRBV6-6; abundance: few; len: 14; CDR3aa: CASRSTGGTDTQYF; CDR3nt: TGTGCCAGCAGATCGACAGGGGGGACAGATACGCAGTATTTT
d_gene: TRBD2; j_gene: TRBJ2-7; v_gene: TRBV28; abundance: few; len: 20; CDR3aa: CASSFGFGAASGGSSYEQYF; CDR3nt: TGTGCCAGCAGTTTTGGCTTCGGGGCGGCTAGCGGGGGAAGCTCCTACGAGCAGTACTTC
d_gene: TRBD2; j_gene: TRBJ2-5; v_gene: TRBV5-1; abundance: few; len: 16; CDR3aa: CASSLGLAVPQETQYF; CDR3nt: TGCGCCAGCAGCCTCGGACTAGCGGTCCCACAAGAGACCCAGTACTTC
d_gene: -; j_gene: TRBJ1-6; v_gene: TRBV25-1; abundance: few; len: 13; CDR3aa: CASSGGHNSPLHF; CDR3nt: TGTGCCAGCAGTGGGGGACACAATTCACCCCTCCACTTT
d_gene: -; j_gene: TRBJ2-5; v_gene: TRBV15; abundance: -; len: 15; CDR3aa: CATSQGGTGGETQYF; CDR3nt: TGTGCCACCAGTCAGGGAGGGACAGGAGGAGAGACCCAGTACTTC
d_gene: TRBD2; j_gene: TRBJ2-5; v_gene: TRBV5-1; abundance: -; len: 15; CDR3aa: CASSFSGGSQETQYF; CDR3nt: TGCGCCAGCAGCTTCTCCGGGGGGAGTCAAGAGACCCAGTACTTC
d_gene: TRBD1; j_gene: TRBJ1-6; v_gene: TRBV10-3; abundance: -; len: 14; CDR3aa: CAIRSQGDSSPLHF; CDR3nt: TGTGCCATCAGGTCACAGGGGGATAGCTCACCCCTCCACTTT
d_gene: TRBD1; j_gene: TRBJ1-2; v_gene: TRBV2; abundance: -; len: 11; CDR3aa: CASNRGYGYTF; CDR3nt: TGTGCCAGCAACAGGGGTTACGGCTACACCTTC
d_gene: -; j_gene: TRBJ1-2; v_gene: TRBV19; abundance: -; len: 13; CDR3aa: CASSPLPNYGYTF; CDR3nt: TGTGCCAGTAGCCCTTTACCTAACTATGGCTACACCTTC
d_gene: -; j_gene: TRBJ1-1; v_gene: TRBV2; abundance: -; len: 18; CDR3aa: CASSDRRSAPGVRPEAFF; CDR3nt: TGTGCCAGCAGTGACCGACGTTCTGCTCCGGGAGTGCGGCCTGAAGCTTTCTTT
d_gene: -; j_gene: TRBJ2-6; v_gene: TRBV19; abundance: -; len: 14; CDR3aa: CASRRTSGANVLTF; CDR3nt: TGTGCCAGTAGGCGCACCTCTGGGGCCAACGTCCTGACTTTC
d_gene: -; j_gene: TRBJ1-1; v_gene: TRBV13; abundance: -; len: 13; CDR3aa: CASKQGQNTEAFF; CDR3nt: TGTGCTTCAAAGCAGGGTCAGAACACTGAAGCTTTCTTT
d_gene: TRBD2; j_gene: TRBJ2-7; v_gene: TRBV9; abundance: -; len: 14; CDR3aa: CASSGTSQGYEQYF; CDR3nt: TGTGCCAGCAGCGGGACTAGCCAGGGCTACGAGCAGTACTTC
d_gene: -; j_gene: TRBJ1-2; v_gene: TRBV5-1; abundance: once; len: 16; CDR3aa: CASSLGTGPGRNGYTF; CDR3nt: TGCGCCAGCAGCTTGGGCACCGGGCCCGGTCGGAATGGCTACACCTTC
d_gene: TRBD1; j_gene: TRBJ1-2; v_gene: TRBV5-4; abundance: once; len: 13; CDR3aa: CASSFTGVNGYTF; CDR3nt: TGTGCCAGCAGCTTCACAGGGGTTAATGGCTACACCTTC
d_gene: TRBD2; j_gene: TRBJ2-1; v_gene: TRBV7-2; abundance: few; len: 16; CDR3aa: CASSVAGTSGDNEQFF; CDR3nt: TGTGCCAGCAGCGTCGCCGGGACTAGCGGGGACAATGAGCAGTTCTTC